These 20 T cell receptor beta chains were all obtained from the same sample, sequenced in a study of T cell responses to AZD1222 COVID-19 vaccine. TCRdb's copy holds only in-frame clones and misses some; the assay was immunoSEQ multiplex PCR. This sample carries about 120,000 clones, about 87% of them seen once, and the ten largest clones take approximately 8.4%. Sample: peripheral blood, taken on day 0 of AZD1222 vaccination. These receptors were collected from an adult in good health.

CDR3 residues: CASSLSTSVSYNEQFF. CDR3 in DNA: TGTGCCAGCAGTTTATCGACTAGCGTCTCCTACAATGAGCAGTTCTTC. The genes are TRBV28 and TRBJ2-1; 8 bases agree with TRBD2. The CDR3 totals 16 residues. V shed 1 base and J 0 bases; nucleotides not matched to a gene: 2. The germline V gene encodes CDR1 MDHEN and CDR2 SYDVKM.

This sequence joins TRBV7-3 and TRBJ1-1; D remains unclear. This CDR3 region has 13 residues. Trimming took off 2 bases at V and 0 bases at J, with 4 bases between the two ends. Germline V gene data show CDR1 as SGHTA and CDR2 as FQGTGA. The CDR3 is CASSLRMNTEAFF. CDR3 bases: TGTGCCAGCAGCTTACGGATGAACACTGAAGCTTTCTTT.

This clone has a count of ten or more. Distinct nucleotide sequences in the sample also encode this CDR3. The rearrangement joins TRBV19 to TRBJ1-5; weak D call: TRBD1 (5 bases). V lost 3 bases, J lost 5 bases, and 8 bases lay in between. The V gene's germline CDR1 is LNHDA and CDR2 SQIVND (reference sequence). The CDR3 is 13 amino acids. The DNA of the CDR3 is TGTGCCAGTAGTATGGGCAGGGATCAGCCCCAGCATTTT. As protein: CASSMGRDQPQHF.

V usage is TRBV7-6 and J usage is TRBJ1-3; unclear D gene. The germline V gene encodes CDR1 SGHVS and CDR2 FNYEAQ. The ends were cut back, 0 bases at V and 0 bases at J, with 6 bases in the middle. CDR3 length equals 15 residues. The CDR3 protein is CASSLARNSGNTIYF. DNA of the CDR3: TGTGCCAGCAGCTTAGCCCGAAACTCTGGAAACACCATATATTTT.

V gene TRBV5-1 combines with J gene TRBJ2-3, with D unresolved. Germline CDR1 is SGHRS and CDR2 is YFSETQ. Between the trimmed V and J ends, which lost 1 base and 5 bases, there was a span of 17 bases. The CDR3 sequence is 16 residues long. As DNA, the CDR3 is TGCGCCAGCAGCTTGATAGAGATGCCCAAAGGAGATACGCAGTATTTT. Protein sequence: CASSLIEMPKGDTQYF.

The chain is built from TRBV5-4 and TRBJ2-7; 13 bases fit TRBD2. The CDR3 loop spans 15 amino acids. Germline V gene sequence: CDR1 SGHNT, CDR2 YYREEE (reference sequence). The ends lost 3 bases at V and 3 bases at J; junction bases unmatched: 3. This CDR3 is CASSSRLAGGYEQYF. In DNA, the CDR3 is TGTGCCAGCAGCTCCAGACTAGCGGGGGGCTACGAGCAGTACTTC.

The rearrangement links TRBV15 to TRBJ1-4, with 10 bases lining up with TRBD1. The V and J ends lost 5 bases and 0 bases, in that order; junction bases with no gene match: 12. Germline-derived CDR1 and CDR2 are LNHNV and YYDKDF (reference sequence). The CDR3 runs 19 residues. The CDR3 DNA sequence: TGTGCCACCAGCGCACAGACAGGGGGCCACATCGCAACTAATGAAAAACTGTTTTTT. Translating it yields CATSAQTGGHIATNEKLFF.

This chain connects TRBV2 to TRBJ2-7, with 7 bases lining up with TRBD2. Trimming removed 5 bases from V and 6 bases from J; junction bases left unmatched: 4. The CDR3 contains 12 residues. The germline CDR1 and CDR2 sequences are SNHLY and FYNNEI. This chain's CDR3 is CASSLPSGEQYF. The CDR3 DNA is TGTGCCAGCAGTCTGCCTAGCGGCGAGCAGTACTTC. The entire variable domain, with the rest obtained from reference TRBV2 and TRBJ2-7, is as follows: EPEVTQTPSHQVTQMGQEVILRCVPISNHLYFYWYRQILGQKVEFLVSFYNNEISEKSEIFDDQFSVERPDGSNFTLKIRSTKLEDSAMYFCASSLPSGEQYFGPGTRLTVT.

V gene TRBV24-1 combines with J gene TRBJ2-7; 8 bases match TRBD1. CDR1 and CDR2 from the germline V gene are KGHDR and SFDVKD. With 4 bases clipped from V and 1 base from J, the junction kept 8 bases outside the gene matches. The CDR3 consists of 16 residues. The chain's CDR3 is CATSDPRQGASYEQYF. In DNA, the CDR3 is TGTGCCACCAGTGACCCCCGGCAGGGGGCTTCCTACGAGCAGTACTTC.

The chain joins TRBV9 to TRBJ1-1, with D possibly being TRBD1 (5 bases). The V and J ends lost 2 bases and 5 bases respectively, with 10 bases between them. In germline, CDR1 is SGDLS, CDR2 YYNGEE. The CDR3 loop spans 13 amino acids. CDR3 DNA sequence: TGTGCCAGCAGCGTTCAACGGGGGACTGAAGCTTTCTTT. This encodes CASSVQRGTEAFF. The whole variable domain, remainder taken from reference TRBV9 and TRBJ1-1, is DSGVTQTPKHLITATGQRVTLRCSPRSGDLSVYWYQQSLDQGLQFLIQYYNGEERAKGNILERFSAQQFPDLHSELNLSSLELGDSALYFCASSVQRGTEAFFGQGTRLTVV.

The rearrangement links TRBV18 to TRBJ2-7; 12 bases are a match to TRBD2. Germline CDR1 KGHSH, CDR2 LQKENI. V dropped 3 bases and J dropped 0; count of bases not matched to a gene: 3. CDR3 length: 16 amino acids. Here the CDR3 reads CASSPRGLAGSYEQYF. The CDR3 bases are TGTGCCAGCTCACCCCGGGGACTAGCGGGCTCCTACGAGCAGTACTTC.

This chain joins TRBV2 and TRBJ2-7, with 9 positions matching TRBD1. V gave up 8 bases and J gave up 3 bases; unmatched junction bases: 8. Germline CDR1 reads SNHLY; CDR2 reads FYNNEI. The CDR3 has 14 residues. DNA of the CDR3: TGTGCCAGCCTACCGCAGGACAGGGGCTACGAGCAGTACTTC. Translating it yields CASLPQDRGYEQYF.

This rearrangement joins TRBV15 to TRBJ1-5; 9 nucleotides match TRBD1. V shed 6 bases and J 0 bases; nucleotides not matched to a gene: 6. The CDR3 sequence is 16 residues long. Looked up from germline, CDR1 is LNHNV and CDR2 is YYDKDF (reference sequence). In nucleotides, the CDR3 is TGTGCCACCAGGGACAGGGGCTCGTATAGCAATCAGCCCCAGCATTTT. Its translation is CATRDRGSYSNQPQHF.

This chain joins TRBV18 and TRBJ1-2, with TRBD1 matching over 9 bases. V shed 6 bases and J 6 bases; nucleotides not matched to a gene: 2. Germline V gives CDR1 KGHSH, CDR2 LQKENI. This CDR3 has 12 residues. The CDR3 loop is CASSDRGDGYTF. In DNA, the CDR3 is TGTGCCAGCTCGGACAGGGGCGATGGCTACACCTTC.

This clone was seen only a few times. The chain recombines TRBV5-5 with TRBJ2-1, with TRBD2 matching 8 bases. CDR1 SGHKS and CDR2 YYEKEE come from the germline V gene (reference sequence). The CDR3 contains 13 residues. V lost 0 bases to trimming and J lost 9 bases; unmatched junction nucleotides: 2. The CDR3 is CASSLAGRVEQFF. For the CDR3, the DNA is TGTGCCAGCAGCTTGGCCGGGAGGGTTGAGCAGTTCTTC.

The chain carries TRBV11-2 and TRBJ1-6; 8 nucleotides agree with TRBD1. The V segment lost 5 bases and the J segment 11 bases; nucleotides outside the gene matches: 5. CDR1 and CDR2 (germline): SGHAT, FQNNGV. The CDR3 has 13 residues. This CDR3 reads CASSLTGVAPLHF. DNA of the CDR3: TGTGCCAGCAGCCTGACAGGGGTTGCACCCCTCCACTTT.

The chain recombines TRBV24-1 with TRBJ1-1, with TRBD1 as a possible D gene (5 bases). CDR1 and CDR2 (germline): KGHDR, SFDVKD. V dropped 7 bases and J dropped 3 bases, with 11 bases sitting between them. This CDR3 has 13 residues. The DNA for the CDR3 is TGTGCCACCAGGGGGGGGGTCTACACTGAAGCTTTCTTT. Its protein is CATRGGVYTEAFF.

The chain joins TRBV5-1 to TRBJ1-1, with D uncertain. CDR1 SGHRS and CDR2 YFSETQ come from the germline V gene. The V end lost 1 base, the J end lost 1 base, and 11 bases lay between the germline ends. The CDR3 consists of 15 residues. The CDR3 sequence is CASSLYLRGNTEAFF. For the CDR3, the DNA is TGCGCCAGCAGCTTGTATTTGCGGGGGAACACTGAAGCTTTCTTT.

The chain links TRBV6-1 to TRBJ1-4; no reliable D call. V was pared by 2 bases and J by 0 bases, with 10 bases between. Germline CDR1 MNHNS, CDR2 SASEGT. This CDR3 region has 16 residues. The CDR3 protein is CASSEKRVSTNEKLFF. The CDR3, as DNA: TGTGCCAGCAGTGAAAAAAGGGTTTCAACTAATGAAAAACTGTTTTTT.

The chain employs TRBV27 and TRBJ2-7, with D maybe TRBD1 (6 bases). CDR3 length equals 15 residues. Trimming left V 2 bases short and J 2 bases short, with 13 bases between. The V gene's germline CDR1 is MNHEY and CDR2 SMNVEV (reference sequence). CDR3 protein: CASSLKRTGTYEQYF. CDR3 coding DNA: TGTGCCAGCAGTTTAAAGCGTACAGGGACCTACGAGCAGTACTTC.